This TCR beta chain derives from a study of shared clonotypes between healthy human individuals. Study details: Each donor's CD4 naive and CD4 memory cells filled three plates apiece, CD8 naive two, and CD8 memory one.

Study-level results: Exclusively blood specimens were collected; tissue repertoires likely differ. It was the non-shared clonotypes that had lower generation probabilities than clonotypes shared by all four donors.

Over several immunoSEQ plates, each subset's genomic DNA was distributed in even portions. Sequenced by immunoSEQ multiplex PCR; TCRdb stores in-frame clones only, minus some. The table shows 950,000 to 1,100,000 clones, with around four fifths occurring only once. Note on this clone: What it recognizes is unknown.

Germline values: CDR1 SGHRS, CDR2 YFSETQ. The CDR3 is made up of 16 amino acids. Trimming removed 0 bases at V and 0 bases at J, with 7 bases between. The chain recombines TRBV5-1 with TRBJ1-6; D remains unclear. This TCR derives from a man aged 18 to 29 in good health. Sequenced sample: memory CD4+ T cells sorted from blood. Subset here: CD45RA-negative fraction. The CDR3, as DNA: TGCGCCAGCAGCTTGGACGTCCGCTCCTATAATTCACCCCTCCACTTT. It specifies CASSLDVRSYNSPLHF.